These T cell receptor beta chains were read from a single sample in a study of beta chain features in type 1 diabetes. This table comes from immunoSEQ multiplex PCR, and its TCRdb copy is limited to in-frame clones, with some not included. The top ten clones hold approximately 0.65% of a sample with about 150,000 clones, about 7.3% of them seen once. Material: central memory CD4+ T cells from blood. Receptors originate from a man aged 18 to 35 in good health. Both conserved end residues are part of each CDR3. A D gene is named only where the DNA matches it firmly. Size values are once, few and many counts, or a class for expanded clones, and some rows have none.

j_gene: TRBJ2-7
abundance: -
v_gene: TRBV30
d_gene: TRBD1
CDR3nt: TGTGCCTGGAGTTCCCGCTACTCCGGGACAGGGATCTACGAGCAGTACTTC
CDR3aa: CAWSSRYSGTGIYEQYF

j_gene: TRBJ1-2
abundance: -
v_gene: TRBV2
d_gene: TRBD1
CDR3nt: TGTGCCAGCAGTCCTGACAGGGGGAAAGGCTACACCTTC
CDR3aa: CASSPDRGKGYTF

j_gene: TRBJ2-7
abundance: few
v_gene: TRBV5-1
d_gene: TRBD2
CDR3nt: TGCGCCAGCAGCATTGGGACTAGCGGTACCTCCTACGAGCAGTACTTC
CDR3aa: CASSIGTSGTSYEQYF

j_gene: TRBJ2-3
abundance: few
v_gene: TRBV2
d_gene: TRBD2
CDR3nt: TGTGCCAGCAGTGAGACTAGCGGGAGCACAGATACGCAGTATTTT
CDR3aa: CASSETSGSTDTQYF

j_gene: TRBJ1-2
abundance: -
v_gene: TRBV11-2
d_gene: -
CDR3nt: TGTGCCAGCAGCTTAGGGGGCGAAAATGGCTACACCTTC
CDR3aa: CASSLGGENGYTF

j_gene: TRBJ2-3
abundance: -
v_gene: TRBV28
d_gene: TRBD2
CDR3nt: TGTGCCAGCAGTTTAGGGGCTAGCGGAAACACAGATACGCAGTATTTT
CDR3aa: CASSLGASGNTDTQYF

j_gene: TRBJ1-4
abundance: -
v_gene: TRBV4-3
d_gene: -
CDR3nt: TGCGCCAGCAGCCAAGGGCAGGGGCAAGAAAAACTGTTTTTT
CDR3aa: CASSQGQGQEKLFF

j_gene: TRBJ2-1
abundance: -
v_gene: TRBV18
d_gene: TRBD2
CDR3nt: TGTGCCAGCTCACCACGGTCGGGAGGCGGGGATGAGCAGTTCTTC
CDR3aa: CASSPRSGGGDEQFF

j_gene: TRBJ1-3
abundance: few
v_gene: TRBV25-1
d_gene: -
CDR3nt: TGTGCCAGCACAGGGGCTGGAAACACCATATATTTT
CDR3aa: CASTGAGNTIYF

j_gene: TRBJ2-3
abundance: -
v_gene: TRBV11-1
d_gene: TRBD1
CDR3nt: TGTGCCAGCAGCCCCCGACAGGGAGAGACAGATACGCAGTATTTT
CDR3aa: CASSPRQGETDTQYF

j_gene: TRBJ2-4
abundance: few
v_gene: TRBV2
d_gene: -
CDR3nt: TGTGCCAGCATTGGCGGGATCGACATTCAGTACTTC
CDR3aa: CASIGGIDIQYF

j_gene: TRBJ2-7
abundance: few
v_gene: TRBV7-2
d_gene: TRBD2
CDR3nt: TGTGCCAGCAGCCTCCAGGGGACTAGCGGGAGGGCCGAGCAGTACTTC
CDR3aa: CASSLQGTSGRAEQYF

j_gene: TRBJ2-7
abundance: many
v_gene: TRBV5-1
d_gene: -
CDR3nt: TGCGCCAGCAGCCTCTCCGGACAGCCCTACGAGCAGTACTTC
CDR3aa: CASSLSGQPYEQYF

j_gene: TRBJ1-2
abundance: -
v_gene: TRBV6-5
d_gene: -
CDR3nt: TGTGCCAGCAGTTACTCGATCGCGACAGGCTATGGCTACACCTTC
CDR3aa: CASSYSIATGYGYTF

j_gene: TRBJ1-5
abundance: -
v_gene: TRBV7-3
d_gene: -
CDR3nt: TGTGCCAGCAGCCAGGGCGGTAGGACGCCCAATCAGCCCCAGCATTTT
CDR3aa: CASSQGGRTPNQPQHF

j_gene: TRBJ1-4
abundance: -
v_gene: TRBV7-2
d_gene: TRBD1
CDR3nt: TGTGCCAGCAGCCCGCGGACAGGATCTAATGAAAAACTGTTTTTT
CDR3aa: CASSPRTGSNEKLFF

j_gene: TRBJ1-5
abundance: -
v_gene: TRBV7-9
d_gene: TRBD1
CDR3nt: TGTGCCAGCAGCGCCAGGGGGTCGGGGGTTAATCAGCCCCAGCATTTT
CDR3aa: CASSARGSGVNQPQHF

j_gene: TRBJ2-7
abundance: few
v_gene: TRBV7-9
d_gene: -
CDR3nt: TGTGCCAGCAGCAATGCCAATGGGCTCGAGCAGTACTTC
CDR3aa: CASSNANGLEQYF

j_gene: TRBJ1-1
abundance: few
v_gene: TRBV5-1
d_gene: -
CDR3nt: TGCGCCAGCAGCCAACAGGCGGACACTGAAGCTTTCTTT
CDR3aa: CASSQQADTEAFF

j_gene: TRBJ2-2
abundance: many
v_gene: TRBV5-1
d_gene: TRBD2
CDR3nt: TGCGCCAGCAGCTGGACCGGGACTAGGGACACCGGGGAGCTGTTTTTT
CDR3aa: CASSWTGTRDTGELFF

j_gene: TRBJ2-2
abundance: few
v_gene: TRBV7-2
d_gene: TRBD2
CDR3nt: TGTGCCAGCAGCCCACGGGGGGGACACACCGGGGAGCTGTTTTTT
CDR3aa: CASSPRGGHTGELFF

j_gene: TRBJ2-1
abundance: many
v_gene: TRBV28
d_gene: TRBD2
CDR3nt: TGTGCCAGCAGTGGACGACTAGCCTGGGACAATGAGCAGTTCTTC
CDR3aa: CASSGRLAWDNEQFF

j_gene: TRBJ1-4
abundance: few
v_gene: TRBV4-2
d_gene: TRBD1
CDR3nt: TGTGCCAGCAGCCAGGGACAGGGCCTAATTGCAACTAATGAAAAACTGTTTTTT
CDR3aa: CASSQGQGLIATNEKLFF

j_gene: TRBJ1-2
abundance: -
v_gene: TRBV30
d_gene: -
CDR3nt: TGTGCCTGGGCCCGAGGTCTCCAAGTGGACTATGGCTACACCTTC
CDR3aa: CAWARGLQVDYGYTF

j_gene: TRBJ2-1
abundance: few
v_gene: TRBV6-5
d_gene: TRBD2
CDR3nt: TGTGCCAGCAGTTACGCGGGGGGGAACTCCTACAATGAGCAGTTCTTC
CDR3aa: CASSYAGGNSYNEQFF

j_gene: TRBJ2-1
abundance: few
v_gene: TRBV5-1
d_gene: -
CDR3nt: TGCGCCAGCGGGAGCGCTAATTCCTACAATGAGCAGTTCTTC
CDR3aa: CASGSANSYNEQFF

j_gene: TRBJ2-4
abundance: few
v_gene: TRBV28
d_gene: TRBD1
CDR3nt: TGTGCCAGCAGTTCCGGACAGGGGGCGAATAACATTCAGTACTTC
CDR3aa: CASSSGQGANNIQYF

j_gene: TRBJ2-1
abundance: -
v_gene: TRBV19
d_gene: TRBD2
CDR3nt: TGTGCCAGTAGTACCCGACTAGCGGATTACAATGAGCAGTTCTTC
CDR3aa: CASSTRLADYNEQFF

j_gene: TRBJ1-3
abundance: many
v_gene: TRBV15
d_gene: -
CDR3nt: TGTGCCACCAGCAGGGGCTTATTCTCTGGAAACACCATATATTTT
CDR3aa: CATSRGLFSGNTIYF

j_gene: TRBJ2-2
abundance: many
v_gene: TRBV27
d_gene: -
CDR3nt: TGTGCCAGCTCCAAGCCTCCAGGGCATGAGGAGCTGTTTTTT
CDR3aa: CASSKPPGHEELFF

j_gene: TRBJ2-1
abundance: -
v_gene: TRBV5-6
d_gene: TRBD2
CDR3nt: TGTGCCAGCAGTTCAGGCCGGGGGGGGTATATTGAGCAGTTCTTC
CDR3aa: CASSSGRGGYIEQFF

j_gene: TRBJ1-2
abundance: -
v_gene: TRBV30
d_gene: -
CDR3nt: TGTGCCTGGAACATGATGGGGCGAGTCTATGGCTACACCTTC
CDR3aa: CAWNMMGRVYGYTF

j_gene: TRBJ1-2
abundance: -
v_gene: TRBV28
d_gene: TRBD1
CDR3nt: TGTGCCAGCAGTTCCGGACAGGGTTGGTATGGCTACACCTTC
CDR3aa: CASSSGQGWYGYTF

j_gene: TRBJ1-1
abundance: many
v_gene: TRBV18
d_gene: -
CDR3nt: TGTGCCAGCTCACCAGGGGCACGCACTGAAGCTTTCTTT
CDR3aa: CASSPGARTEAFF

j_gene: TRBJ2-5
abundance: -
v_gene: TRBV11-3
d_gene: -
CDR3nt: TGTGCCAGCAGCCTCGGGGCCGGGGGTGGCGAGACCCAGTACTTC
CDR3aa: CASSLGAGGGETQYF

j_gene: TRBJ2-7
abundance: many
v_gene: TRBV7-9
d_gene: -
CDR3nt: TGTGCCACTGGCAGACTAAACTACGAGCAGTACTTC
CDR3aa: CATGRLNYEQYF

j_gene: TRBJ2-2
abundance: -
v_gene: TRBV6-6
d_gene: -
CDR3nt: TGTGCCAGCAGTTACTCGAGACAGATGAACACCGGGGAGCTGTTTTTT
CDR3aa: CASSYSRQMNTGELFF

j_gene: TRBJ2-1
abundance: few
v_gene: TRBV6-5
d_gene: -
CDR3nt: TGTGCCAGCAGTTACGAGTGGCAGGGCAATGAGCAGTTCTTC
CDR3aa: CASSYEWQGNEQFF

j_gene: TRBJ1-5
abundance: -
v_gene: TRBV19
d_gene: -
CDR3nt: TGTGCCAGTAGTATAAATGGCAGGGAGGGGGATCAGCCCCAGCATTTT
CDR3aa: CASSINGREGDQPQHF

j_gene: TRBJ1-2
abundance: many
v_gene: TRBV18
d_gene: -
CDR3nt: TGTGCCAGCTATGGGGAGGACTATGGCTACACCTTC
CDR3aa: CASYGEDYGYTF

j_gene: TRBJ2-1
abundance: many
v_gene: TRBV23-1
d_gene: -
CDR3nt: TGCGCCAGCAGCCGGGAGGGGACAGGGTGGCCCTACAATGAGCAGTTCTTC
CDR3aa: CASSREGTGWPYNEQFF

j_gene: TRBJ2-3
abundance: few
v_gene: TRBV6-1
d_gene: -
CDR3nt: TGTGCCAGCACGGTTACAGATACGCAGTATTTT
CDR3aa: CASTVTDTQYF

j_gene: TRBJ2-5
abundance: -
v_gene: TRBV5-6
d_gene: -
CDR3nt: TGTGCCAGCAGCCGACGCGGGACCTCTGGGGAGACCCAGTACTTC
CDR3aa: CASSRRGTSGETQYF

j_gene: TRBJ2-1
abundance: -
v_gene: TRBV7-8
d_gene: TRBD2
CDR3nt: TGTGCCAGCAGCCCCCATCGGCTAAGGCGGGGGGGCCGACATGAGCAGTTCTTC
CDR3aa: CASSPHRLRRGGRHEQFF

j_gene: TRBJ1-2
abundance: few
v_gene: TRBV5-1
d_gene: -
CDR3nt: TGCGCCAGCAGCTTGGAACAAACTAACTATGGCTACACCTTC
CDR3aa: CASSLEQTNYGYTF

j_gene: TRBJ1-2
abundance: few
v_gene: TRBV28
d_gene: TRBD1
CDR3nt: TGTGCCAGCAGTTTGGGACAGGGGGCCGCTGGCTACACCTTC
CDR3aa: CASSLGQGAAGYTF

j_gene: TRBJ2-1
abundance: few
v_gene: TRBV29-1
d_gene: -
CDR3nt: TGCAGCGTTGCAGCAGGGGACCTATACAATGAGCAGTTCTTC
CDR3aa: CSVAAGDLYNEQFF

j_gene: TRBJ1-4
abundance: -
v_gene: TRBV25-1
d_gene: -
CDR3nt: TGTGCCAGCAGTGAAATCGGGAGTATTGATGAAAAACTGTTTTTT
CDR3aa: CASSEIGSIDEKLFF

j_gene: TRBJ1-2
abundance: few
v_gene: TRBV5-8
d_gene: TRBD1
CDR3nt: TGTGCCAGCAGCGTACAGGGGGCACGTGGCTACACCTTC
CDR3aa: CASSVQGARGYTF

j_gene: TRBJ2-5
abundance: -
v_gene: TRBV7-2
d_gene: -
CDR3nt: TGTGCCAGCAGCTTTATGGGGCTATTCCTTCAGACCCAGTACTTC
CDR3aa: CASSFMGLFLQTQYF

j_gene: TRBJ2-1
abundance: few
v_gene: TRBV7-2
d_gene: TRBD2
CDR3nt: TGTGCCAGCAGCTTAGTAGCGGGAGGGCCGAATGAGCAGTTCTTC
CDR3aa: CASSLVAGGPNEQFF

j_gene: TRBJ1-1
abundance: -
v_gene: TRBV4-1
d_gene: TRBD1
CDR3nt: TGCGCCAGCAGAGCACAGGGGGCCGTTGTCACTGAAGCTTTCTTT
CDR3aa: CASRAQGAVVTEAFF

j_gene: TRBJ2-3
abundance: -
v_gene: TRBV7-7
d_gene: TRBD2
CDR3nt: TGTGCTAGCAGCTTAGCAGCGGGGGGCACAGATACGCAGTATTTT
CDR3aa: CASSLAAGGTDTQYF

j_gene: TRBJ2-7
abundance: -
v_gene: TRBV5-4
d_gene: TRBD1
CDR3nt: TGTGCCAGCAGCTTCCTCGGACAGGGGGCAGGAGAGCAGTACTTC
CDR3aa: CASSFLGQGAGEQYF

j_gene: TRBJ1-1
abundance: -
v_gene: TRBV28
d_gene: -
CDR3nt: TGTGCCAGCGAAACATCGGGGAAAAGGTCTGAAGCTTTCTTT
CDR3aa: CASETSGKRSEAFF